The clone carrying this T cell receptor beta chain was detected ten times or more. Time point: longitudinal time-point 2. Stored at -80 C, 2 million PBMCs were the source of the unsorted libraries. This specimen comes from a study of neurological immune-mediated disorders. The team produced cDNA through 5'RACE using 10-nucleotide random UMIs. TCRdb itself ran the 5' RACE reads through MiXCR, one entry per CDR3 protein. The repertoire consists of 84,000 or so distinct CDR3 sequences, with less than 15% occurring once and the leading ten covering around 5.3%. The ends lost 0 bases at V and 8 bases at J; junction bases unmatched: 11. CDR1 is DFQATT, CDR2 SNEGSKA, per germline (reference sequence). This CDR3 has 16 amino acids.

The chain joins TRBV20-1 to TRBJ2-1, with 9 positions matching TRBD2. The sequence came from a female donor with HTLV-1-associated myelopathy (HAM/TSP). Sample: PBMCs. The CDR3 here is CSARDARLAGTDEQFF. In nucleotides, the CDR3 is TGCAGTGCTAGAGATGCCCGGCTAGCGGGGACCGATGAGCAGTTCTTC.